This TCR beta chain was profiled in a study of T-cell reconstitution after alpha-beta-depleted transplantation in children. The CDR3 is 16 residues long. The germline V gene has CDR1 SGHDT and CDR2 YYEEEE. With V trimmed by 2 bases and J by 0 bases, 5 bases remained unmatched. Unique molecular identifiers were used in preparing the TCRbeta library. One entry per CDR3 protein results from TCRdb running MiXCR on the PCR reads. The sample shows just under 550,000 distinct CDR3 sequences, approximately 20% of them seen only once. The sequenced sample was PBMCs from the stem cell graft donor, obtained from the stem cell graft. This chain joins TRBV5-6 and TRBJ2-4; 7 nucleotides line up with TRBD2. The origin of this receptor is a human donor who donated a stem cell graft to a child with acute lymphoblastic leukemia. The CDR3 spells CASSFGEGLAKNIQYF. The CDR3 nucleotides read TGTGCCAGCAGCTTCGGGGAGGGACTAGCCAAAAACATTCAGTACTTC.